These 20 T cell receptor beta chains originate from one sample sequenced in a study of beta chain features in type 1 diabetes. Findings and caveats of the study: Type 1 diabetes patients showed a moderate but significant shortening of TCRB CDR3s in all four CD4+ subsets.

Reverse transcription of all isolated RNA meant that expressed TCRB transcripts were sequenced. Assay used: immunoSEQ multiplex PCR; TCRdb lists only in-frame clones, some missing. The data contain roughly 730,000 clones, roughly 13% of them seen just once; the ten biggest clones take up about 0.02%. Their target antigens are unknown. Specimen: naive CD4+ T cells from blood. Receptors were obtained from a man aged 18 to 35 with type 1 diabetes.

This clone turned up a few times. The rearrangement joins TRBV29-1 to TRBJ1-1; the D gene is possibly TRBD1 (6 bases). The CDR3 totals 13 residues. Germline CDR1 is SQVTM and CDR2 is ANQGSEA. V dropped 3 bases and J dropped 9 bases, with 17 bases sitting between them. CDR3 protein: CSVDRSGDPKAFF. DNA of the CDR3: TGCAGCGTTGATAGGTCAGGGGACCCCAAAGCTTTCTTT.

The gene calls are TRBV7-3 and TRBJ2-1; D may match TRBD1 or TRBD2 (6 bases each). The CDR3 length is 13 residues. Germline CDR1 and CDR2: SGHTA and FQGTGA. The V end lost 4 bases, the J end lost 6 bases, and 10 bases lay between the germline ends. CDR3 sequence: CASSSPGANEQFF. CDR3 in DNA: TGTGCCAGCAGCTCTCCGGGGGCCAATGAGCAGTTCTTC.

This clone was seen more than once but under ten times. The V and J genes are TRBV29-1 and TRBJ2-7; 7 bases are a match to TRBD1. J gave up 4 bases and V 6 bases, and 12 bases lay outside the gene matches. The germline V gene has CDR1 SQVTM and CDR2 ANQGSEA. The CDR3 contains 14 residues. CDR3 residues: CSVAGGRLGYEQYF. The CDR3 nucleotides read TGCAGCGTAGCAGGGGGTCGGCTGGGGTACGAGCAGTACTTC.

The V gene is TRBV7-7, the J gene TRBJ1-2, with 9 bases lining up with TRBD1. Germline values: CDR1 SSHAT, CDR2 FNYEAQ (reference sequence). CDR3 length: 12 residues. Here the CDR3 reads CVVGQGDYGYTF. The CDR3, as DNA: TGTGTCGTGGGACAGGGAGACTATGGCTACACCTTC.

Comments on this clone: The sample carries other DNA sequences with the same CDR3. The rearrangement links TRBV6-1 to TRBJ2-5; D gene uncertain. Germline assignment: CDR1 MNHNS and CDR2 SASEGT. The ends were cut back, 2 bases at V and 5 bases at J, with 3 bases in the middle. The CDR3 has 11 residues. The CDR3 protein is CASSERETQYF. The CDR3 bases are TGTGCCAGCAGTGAAAGGGAGACCCAGTACTTC.

This clone has just a few counts. The rearrangement links TRBV28 to TRBJ1-2, with 9 bases fitting TRBD1. Germline values: CDR1 MDHEN, CDR2 SYDVKM. The V gene end was trimmed by 5 bases and the J gene end by 8 bases; junction bases not matched to a gene: 9. This CDR3 is 14 amino acids long. CDR3 sequence reads: CASSPQRTGEGYTF. The CDR3 coding sequence is TGTGCCAGCAGTCCTCAGCGGACAGGGGAAGGCTACACCTTC.

This clone was detected only a few times. This sequence joins TRBV7-2 and TRBJ1-6; 7 nucleotides line up with TRBD1. There are 14 residues in the CDR3. The germline V gene encodes CDR1 SGHTA and CDR2 FQGNSA. Trimming cost V 5 bases and J 6 bases; bases outside gene matches: 4. Here the CDR3 reads CASSTGQSNSPLHF. CDR3 coding DNA: TGTGCCAGCAGCACGGGACAGTCTAATTCACCCCTCCACTTT.

V is TRBV5-1 and J is TRBJ1-2; 8 nucleotides line up with TRBD1. Germline V gives CDR1 SGHRS, CDR2 YFSETQ. This CDR3 spans 15 amino acids. The junction had 6 bases not matched to a gene; V was cut back by 0 bases and J by 5 bases. DNA of the CDR3: TGCGCCAGCAGCTTGGGGACAGGGTTGGCGTATGGCTACACCTTC. It translates to CASSLGTGLAYGYTF.

J is TRBJ2-3 and V is TRBV30, with D perhaps assigned TRBD1 or TRBD2 (7 bases each). Trimming pared 4 bases from V and 0 bases from J, leaving 23 bases between. This CDR3 comprises 18 residues. Germline CDR1 reads GTSNPN; CDR2 reads SVGIG (reference sequence). The CDR3 here is CAWKRRFQGGASTDTQYF. Written as DNA, the CDR3 is TGTGCCTGGAAGCGGCGGTTCCAGGGGGGGGCTAGCACAGATACGCAGTATTTT.

The table lists this clone with a few counts. The gene calls are TRBV7-9 and TRBJ1-1, with 10 bases fitting TRBD1. The CDR3 runs 16 residues. V trimming: 0 bases; J trimming: 3 bases; junction bases outside the gene matches: 4. Looked up from germline, CDR1 is SEHNR and CDR2 is FQNEAQ (reference sequence). CDR3 in amino acids: CASSLAVDRGYTEAFF. The DNA for the CDR3 is TGTGCCAGCAGCTTAGCCGTGGACAGGGGGTACACTGAAGCTTTCTTT.

This clone has a handful of counts. The chain links TRBV30 to TRBJ1-3, with D hard to call. The germline V and J ends were trimmed by 2 bases and 4 bases, with 9 bases remaining between them. Germline V gene sequence: CDR1 GTSNPN, CDR2 SVGIG (reference sequence). There are 13 residues in the CDR3. The CDR3 DNA is TGTGCCTGGAGTCCGTCGATGGGAAACACCATATATTTT. The encoded protein is CAWSPSMGNTIYF.

This clone was observed a few times. V is TRBV29-1 and J is TRBJ2-7, with D perhaps matching TRBD1 or TRBD2 (5 bases each). Looked up from germline, CDR1 is SQVTM and CDR2 is ANQGSEA. CDR3 length: 14 residues. The CDR3 DNA follows: TGCAGGACGTCTAGGGGACGTTACTCCTACGAGCAGTACTTC. Its protein product is CRTSRGRYSYEQYF.

V is TRBV4-1 and J is TRBJ1-1; tentatively, D is TRBD1 (5 bases). The CDR3 extends over 15 amino acids. Germline V CDR1 and CDR2: MGHRA, YSYEKL. V was shortened by 2 bases and J by 6 bases, with 16 bases between the two germline ends. This CDR3 reads CASSQMGQGNAEAFF. The CDR3 coding sequence is TGCGCCAGCAGCCAAATGGGCCAGGGTAACGCTGAAGCTTTCTTT.

This chain connects TRBV4-1 to TRBJ1-4; D is possibly TRBD1 (5 bases). Trimming took off 0 bases at V and 7 bases at J, with 15 bases between the two ends. The germline CDR1 and CDR2 sequences are MGHRA and YSYEKL. This CDR3 has 16 amino acids. In DNA form, the CDR3 reads TGCGCCAGCAGCCAAGATACCGGGGGGAATCGTGAAAAACTGTTTTTT. Its protein is CASSQDTGGNREKLFF.

This chain joins TRBV29-1 and TRBJ1-5; D is unclear. Germline values: CDR1 SQVTM, CDR2 ANQGSEA. CDR3 length: 13 residues. Trimming left V 6 bases short and J 5 bases short, with 14 bases between. The CDR3: CSVLMEGHQPQHF. CDR3 bases: TGCAGCGTCCTCATGGAGGGCCATCAGCCCCAGCATTTT.

About this clone itself: Other nucleotide sequences in the sample specify the same CDR3. This chain links TRBV29-1 with TRBJ1-1, with D unresolved. The CDR3 loop spans 13 amino acids. V dropped 3 bases and J dropped 0 bases, with 8 bases sitting between them. The germline gives CDR1 SQVTM, CDR2 ANQGSEA. CDR3 amino acids: CSVDPGMNTEAFF. CDR3 in DNA: TGCAGCGTTGACCCGGGTATGAACACTGAAGCTTTCTTT.

The table lists this clone with a few counts. V usage is TRBV7-2 and J usage is TRBJ2-1; TRBD1 agrees at 7 bases. Germline-derived CDR1 and CDR2 are SGHTA and FQGNSA. V gave up 2 bases and J gave up 4 bases; unmatched junction bases: 11. The CDR3 consists of 17 residues. The DNA for the CDR3 is TGTGCCAGCAGCTTATCCCTTTCGGGACAGAGTTACAATGAGCAGTTCTTC. As protein: CASSLSLSGQSYNEQFF.

This clone was detected only a few times. This chain uses TRBV6-5 with TRBJ1-2; no firm D call. Looked up from germline, CDR1 is MNHEY and CDR2 is SVGAGI. The V and J ends lost 2 bases and 6 bases respectively, with 13 bases between them. The CDR3 spans 14 residues. CDR3 amino acids: CASSYRTDPDGYTF. In DNA, the CDR3 is TGTGCCAGCAGTTACCGGACCGACCCTGATGGCTACACCTTC.

This chain links TRBV6-5 with TRBJ1-6; D is undetermined. Germline CDR1 MNHEY, CDR2 SVGAGI. Trimming shortened V by 0 bases and J by 3 bases, and 9 bases separated the two germline ends. This CDR3 spans 16 amino acids. DNA of the CDR3: TGTGCCAGCAGTTACTCGGGAGGGTACTATAATTCACCCCTCCACTTT. Residues: CASSYSGGYYNSPLHF.

This clone was recorded a few times. This sequence joins TRBV7-9 and TRBJ2-1; tentatively, D is TRBD1 (6 bases). Germline V CDR1 and CDR2: SEHNR, FQNEAQ (reference sequence). The CDR3 is 14 amino acids. The germline V and J ends were trimmed by 2 bases and 4 bases, with 9 bases remaining between them. This chain's CDR3 is CASSLMGAYNEQFF. DNA of the CDR3: TGTGCCAGCAGCTTAATGGGGGCATACAATGAGCAGTTCTTC.